This record looks at one TCR beta chain sequence and its context. As yet, its antigen is unknown. The data were obtained in a study of CD8 T cells in ankylosing spondylitis. Molecular-barcoded quantitative 5'-RACE produced these TCR beta libraries. MiXCR was run by TCRdb on the 5' RACE reads, yielding one entry per CDR3 protein. The sample includes more than 600,000 distinct CDR3 sequences, roughly 19% of them seen just once. This CDR3 has 11 amino acids. Study conclusions and caveats: Significant enrichment of disease-linked clones was reported in matched ankylosing spondylitis synovial fluid. For ankylosing spondylitis blood, a TCR beta motif of about eight highly homologous variants appeared characteristic. Certain motif variants had earlier been reported in reactive arthritis synovial fluid and blood.

The sequencing sample was made of blood, either unsorted or a sorted T cell fraction (not recorded which). The source is a male donor with ankylosing spondylitis. V usage is TRBV21-1 and J usage is TRBJ1-5; the table calls TRBD1, which could not be checked here. TRBV21-1 corresponds to a pseudogene. The CDR3: CASASEGSQHF. The DNA of the CDR3 is TGTGCCAGCGCGTCAGAGGGGTCCCAGCATTTT.